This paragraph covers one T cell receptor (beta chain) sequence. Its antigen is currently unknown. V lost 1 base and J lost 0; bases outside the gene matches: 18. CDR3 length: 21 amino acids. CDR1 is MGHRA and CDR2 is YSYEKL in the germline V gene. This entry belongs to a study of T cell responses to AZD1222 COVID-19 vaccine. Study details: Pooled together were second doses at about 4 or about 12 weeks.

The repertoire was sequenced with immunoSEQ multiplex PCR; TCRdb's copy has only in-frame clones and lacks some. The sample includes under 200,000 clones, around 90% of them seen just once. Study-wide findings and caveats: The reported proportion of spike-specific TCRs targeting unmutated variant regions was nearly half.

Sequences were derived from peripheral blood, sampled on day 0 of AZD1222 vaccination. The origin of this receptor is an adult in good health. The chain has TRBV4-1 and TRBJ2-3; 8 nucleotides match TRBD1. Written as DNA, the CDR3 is TGCGCCAGCAGCCAAGTACGAACAGGGGCAGGGGGCCAATCCAGCACAGATACGCAGTATTTT. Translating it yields CASSQVRTGAGGQSSTDTQYF.